Presented here are 21 T cell receptor beta chains from one specimen sequenced in a study of shared clonotypes between healthy human individuals. Data came from immunoSEQ multiplex PCR; TCRdb stores just in-frame clones and leaves some out. Altogether roughly 450,000 clones are present, about four fifths being singletons, with the ten largest covering over 10%. The sequenced material came from PBMCs. Source of these receptors: a woman aged 40 to 50 in good health. Some clones in this sample may be carry-over from other donors' samples.

The CDR3, as DNA: TGCGCCAGCAGCCAAACCCGACTAGTACAAGAGACCCAGTACTTC. Its protein is CASSQTRLVQETQYF. J is TRBJ2-5 and V is TRBV4-1; possibly TRBD2 for D (6 bases). V lost 2 bases and J 2 bases, leaving 12 bases between the germline ends. The CDR3 has 15 amino acids. CDR1 and CDR2 from the germline V gene are MGHRA and YSYEKL.

This clone was recorded a few times. The J gene is TRBJ1-2, the V gene TRBV7-9, with a weak D call TRBD1 (5 bases). This CDR3 is built from 13 residues. V was pared by 2 bases and J by 6 bases, with 10 bases between. Germline CDR1 and CDR2: SEHNR and FQNEAQ (reference sequence). The chain's CDR3 is CASSLRDANGYTF. In DNA, the CDR3 is TGTGCCAGCAGCTTAAGGGACGCGAATGGCTACACCTTC. The full variable domain, its missing parts supplied by reference TRBV7-9 and TRBJ1-2, is DTGVSQNPRHKITKRGQNVTFRCDPISEHNRLYWYRQTLGQGPEFLTYFQNEAQLEKSRLLSDRFSAERPKGSFSTLEIQRTEQGDSAMYLCASSLRDANGYTFGSGTRLTVV.

The genes are TRBV6-7 and TRBJ2-4; maybe TRBD2 (5 bases). TRBV6-7 is filed as an ORF, its function uncertain. The germline V and J ends were trimmed by 0 bases and 3 bases, with 15 bases remaining between them. This CDR3 has 17 amino acids. The CDR3 nucleotides read TGTGCCAGCAGTTACTCCCGCGAGAGCGGTGACAAAAACATTCAGTACTTC. This gives the protein CASSYSRESGDKNIQYF.

The chain joins TRBV28 to TRBJ2-3; 8 nucleotides agree with TRBD2. Germline V gene sequence: CDR1 MDHEN, CDR2 SYDVKM. This CDR3 has 15 amino acids. V lost 7 bases and J lost 3; bases outside the gene matches: 9. This CDR3 reads CASTESGGVTDTQYF. The CDR3 DNA sequence: TGTGCCAGCACCGAGTCGGGGGGGGTTACAGATACGCAGTATTTT.

V usage is TRBV10-1 and J usage is TRBJ2-5; TRBD1 agrees at 9 bases. CDR1 and CDR2 from the germline V gene are WNHNN and SYGVQD (reference sequence). The CDR3 loop spans 16 amino acids. With V trimmed by 2 bases and J by 2 bases, 6 bases remained unmatched. The CDR3 sequence is CASSETGTGIQETQYF. The CDR3 coding sequence is TGCGCCAGCAGTGAGACCGGGACAGGGATACAAGAGACCCAGTACTTC.

V and J are TRBV28 and TRBJ2-3, with TRBD2 as a possible D gene (5 bases). The CDR3 has 14 residues. Germline loops: CDR1 MDHEN, CDR2 SYDVKM. The V end was cut by 7 bases, the J end by 4 bases, with 15 bases between. The CDR3 sequence: CASIPAPGSDTQYF. As DNA, the CDR3 is TGTGCCAGCATCCCTGCCCCGGGGTCAGATACGCAGTATTTT.

In this sample, this clone turned up once. The V call is TRBV5-1, the J call TRBJ2-3, with 11 nucleotides matching TRBD2. The junction had 16 bases not matched to a gene; V was cut back by 4 bases and J by 3 bases. Germline CDR1 SGHRS, CDR2 YFSETQ. The CDR3 has 19 residues. The CDR3 sequence is CASSLGRWSTSGSTDTQYF. The CDR3, as DNA: TGCGCCAGCAGCCTGGGGAGATGGAGTACTAGCGGGAGTACAGATACGCAGTATTTT.

The rearrangement joins TRBV5-1 to TRBJ2-7, with 7 positions matching TRBD2. Germline-derived CDR1 and CDR2 are SGHRS and YFSETQ. After removal of 3 bases from V and 3 bases from J, the junction contained 6 bases not matched to a gene. CDR3 length equals 14 residues. CDR3 loop: CASSSTRGDYEQYF. CDR3 DNA sequence: TGCGCCAGCAGCTCTACTCGGGGGGACTACGAGCAGTACTTC.

V and J are TRBV28 and TRBJ1-1; a weak D match, TRBD1 (6 bases). The germline gives CDR1 MDHEN, CDR2 SYDVKM. V shed 5 bases and J shed 0 bases, with 22 bases lying between them. The CDR3 is 18 residues long. As DNA, the CDR3 is TGTGCCAGCAGTCCATGGGGGACGGGGGCTTCCATGAACACTGAAGCTTTCTTT. This codes for CASSPWGTGASMNTEAFF.

This clone was seen a handful of times. The CDR3 coding sequence is TGTGCCAGCAGCCCGCGGCTAGCGGGATTCACAGATACGCAGTATTTT. Its protein is CASSPRLAGFTDTQYF. The chain uses TRBV13 and TRBJ2-3; 9 positions agree with TRBD2. J was trimmed by 2 bases and V by 5 bases; bases with no gene match: 8. Germline V gene sequence: CDR1 PRHDT, CDR2 FYEKMQ (reference sequence). The CDR3 is made up of 16 amino acids. The full variable domain, with the rest looked up from reference TRBV13 and TRBJ2-3, is AAGVIQSPRHLIKEKRETATLKCYPIPRHDTVYWYQQGPGQDPQFLISFYEKMQSDKGSIPDRFSAQQFSDYHSELNMSSLELGDSALYFCASSPRLAGFTDTQYFGPGTRLTVL.

The rearrangement links TRBV27 to TRBJ2-7; D could derive from TRBD1 or TRBD2 (6 bases each). The CDR3 is 15 residues long. Germline assignment: CDR1 MNHEY and CDR2 SMNVEV (reference sequence). V was pared by 7 bases and J by 4 bases, with 20 bases between. The CDR3 loop is CASTPVGGPSYEQYF. The CDR3 DNA reads TGTGCCAGCACCCCCGTGGGGGGCCCCTCTTACGAGCAGTACTTC.

The V call is TRBV6-1, the J call TRBJ2-2; D assignment may be TRBD1 or TRBD2 (5 bases each). V shed 2 bases and J shed 4 bases, with 11 bases lying between them. The germline CDR1 and CDR2 sequences are MNHNS and SASEGT. CDR3 length: 15 residues. The CDR3 sequence is CASSERDARTGELFF. The DNA for the CDR3 is TGTGCCAGCAGTGAAAGGGACGCCCGCACCGGGGAGCTGTTTTTT.

The chain uses TRBV28 and TRBJ2-5; D is perhaps TRBD1 or TRBD2 (5 bases each). The germline V gene encodes CDR1 MDHEN and CDR2 SYDVKM. CDR3 length: 13 residues. Here the CDR3 DNA reads TGTGCTGTAGGGTGGGGGAACCAAGAGACCCAGTACTTC. Translation gives CAVGWGNQETQYF.

This chain connects TRBV19 to TRBJ2-6; D is possibly TRBD2 (6 bases). This CDR3 is built from 15 residues. V lost 4 bases, J lost 2 bases, and 9 bases lay in between. The germline V gene encodes CDR1 LNHDA and CDR2 SQIVND (reference sequence). This CDR3 reads CASSRRAAGANVLTF. The CDR3 DNA is TGTGCCAGTAGTAGGAGGGCCGCTGGGGCCAACGTCCTGACTTTC.

The chain recombines TRBV11-2 with TRBJ2-5, with a weak D call TRBD2 (6 bases). The length of the CDR3 is 13 residues. V lost 5 bases to trimming and J lost 5 bases, with 12 bases between them. Germline CDR1 is SGHAT and CDR2 is FQNNGV. CDR3 protein: CASSADYAETQYF. The CDR3 DNA reads TGTGCCAGCAGCGCGGACTACGCGGAGACCCAGTACTTC.

The genes are TRBV5-1 and TRBJ2-6; either TRBD1 or TRBD2 may supply D (6 bases each). V lost 0 bases, J lost 0 bases, and 16 bases lay in between. Germline V gene sequence: CDR1 SGHRS, CDR2 YFSETQ. This CDR3 comprises 19 residues. The CDR3 DNA follows: TGCGCCAGCAGCTTGGATGGAGGGGGATCGAACTCTGGGGCCAACGTCCTGACTTTC. This translates into CASSLDGGGSNSGANVLTF.

CDR3 sequence reads: CASSNEWSGYTF. The CDR3 DNA reads as TGTGCCAGCAGCAACGAGTGGTCCGGCTACACCTTC. This chain uses TRBV6-6 with TRBJ1-2; D unclear. Germline-derived CDR1 and CDR2 are MNHNY and SVGAGI (reference sequence). CDR3 size: 12 residues. V was trimmed by 6 bases and J by 8 bases, leaving 13 bases between them.

CDR3 sequence: CASSLKAGPIHQPQHF. The CDR3 DNA reads TGTGCCAGCAGCTTGAAGGCAGGCCCTATTCATCAGCCCCAGCATTTT. The chain employs TRBV5-4 and TRBJ1-5; no definite D call. The V end was cut by 1 base, the J end by 5 bases, with 16 bases between. CDR3 length equals 16 residues. Per germline, CDR1 SGHNT and CDR2 YYREEE (reference sequence).

In its sample, this clone was seen once. The chain links TRBV19 to TRBJ1-5; 8 positions match TRBD1. Trimming took 4 bases from V and 7 from J; bases not matched to a gene: 9. This CDR3 contains 15 residues. Germline V gives CDR1 LNHDA, CDR2 SQIVND (reference sequence). For the CDR3, the DNA is TGTGCCAGTAGTAAAGGGACAGGTTCGGCGCAGCCCCAGCATTTT. This translates into CASSKGTGSAQPQHF.

This clone has just a few counts. This sequence joins TRBV28 and TRBJ1-1; the match to TRBD1 covers 8 bases. V dropped 6 bases and J dropped 3; count of bases not matched to a gene: 6. Per germline, CDR1 MDHEN and CDR2 SYDVKM. The CDR3 extends over 14 amino acids. Written as DNA, the CDR3 is TGTGCCAGCAGAACAGGGGGAGGATACACTGAAGCTTTCTTT. It codes for CASRTGGGYTEAFF.

V and J are TRBV2 and TRBJ2-5; D may be TRBD2 (6 bases). Trimming pared 7 bases from V and 5 bases from J, leaving 11 bases between. The CDR3 spans 12 residues. Per the germline V gene, CDR1 is SNHLY and CDR2 is FYNNEI. The CDR3 region is CASTTGGETQYF. The CDR3 region has the DNA TGTGCCAGCACAACCGGAGGGGAGACCCAGTACTTC.